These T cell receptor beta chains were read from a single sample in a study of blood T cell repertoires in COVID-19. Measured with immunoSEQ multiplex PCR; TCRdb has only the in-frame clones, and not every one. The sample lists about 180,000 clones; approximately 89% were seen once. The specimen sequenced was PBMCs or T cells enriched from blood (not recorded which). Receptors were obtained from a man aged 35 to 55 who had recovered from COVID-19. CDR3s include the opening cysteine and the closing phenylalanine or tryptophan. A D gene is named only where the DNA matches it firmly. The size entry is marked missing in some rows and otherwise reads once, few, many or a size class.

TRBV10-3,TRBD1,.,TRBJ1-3,CAISESRDRVRPDTIYF,TGTGCCATCAGTGAGTCCCGGGACAGGGTCCGGCCGGACACCATATATTTT
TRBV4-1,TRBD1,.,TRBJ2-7,CASSPRDSASYEQYF,TGCGCCAGCAGCCCCCGGGACAGTGCCTCCTACGAGCAGTACTTC
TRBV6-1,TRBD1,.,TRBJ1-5,CASIDRDRGYSNQPQHF,TGTGCCAGCATTGACCGGGACAGGGGATATAGCAATCAGCCCCAGCATTTT
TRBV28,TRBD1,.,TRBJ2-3,CASSTPDRGTDTQYF,TGTGCCAGCAGTACTCCGGACAGGGGTACAGATACGCAGTATTTT
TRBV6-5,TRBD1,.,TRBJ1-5,CASSPEGADYQPQHF,TGTGCCAGCAGTCCCGAGGGGGCAGATTATCAGCCCCAGCATTTT
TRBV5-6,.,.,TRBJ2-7,CASSFPDRAGEQYF,TGTGCCAGCAGCTTCCCTGACAGGGCGGGAGAGCAGTACTTC
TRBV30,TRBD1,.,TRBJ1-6,CAWIDRGHNSPLHF,TGTGCCTGGATAGACAGGGGACACAATTCACCCCTCCACTTT
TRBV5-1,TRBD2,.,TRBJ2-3,CASSSITSGTTDTQYF,TGCGCCAGCAGCTCCATTACTAGCGGAACCACAGATACGCAGTATTTT
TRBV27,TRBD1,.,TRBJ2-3,CASAWDSLSTDTQYF,TGTGCCAGCGCGTGGGACAGTCTTTCCACAGATACGCAGTATTTT
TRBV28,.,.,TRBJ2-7,CASSSRTPSYEQYF,TGTGCCAGCAGTTCAAGAACACCCTCCTACGAGCAGTACTTC
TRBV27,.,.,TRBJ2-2,CASSLTGTGELFF,TGTGCCAGCAGTTTGACCGGGACAGGGGAGCTGTTTTTT
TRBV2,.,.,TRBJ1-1,CASRIPGENTEAFF,TGTGCCAGCAGAATCCCCGGGGAGAACACTGAAGCTTTCTTT
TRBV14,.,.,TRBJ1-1,CASSPTSGGAFF,TGTGCCAGCAGCCCGACTTCCGGGGGAGCTTTCTTT
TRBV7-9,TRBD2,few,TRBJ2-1,CASSQGTSGGPSHYNEQFF,TGTGCCAGCAGCCAGGGGACTAGCGGGGGACCCTCACACTACAATGAGCAGTTCTTC
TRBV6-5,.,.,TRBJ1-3,CASSQTNRGNTIYF,TGTGCCAGCAGTCAGACGAACAGGGGAAACACCATATATTTT
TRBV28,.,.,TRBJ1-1,CASKQEPTNTEAFF,TGTGCCAGCAAACAGGAGCCCACGAACACTGAAGCTTTCTTT
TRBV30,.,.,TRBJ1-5,CAWSGGLSNQPQHF,TGTGCCTGGAGTGGGGGCTTGAGCAATCAGCCCCAGCATTTT
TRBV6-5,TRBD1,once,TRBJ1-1,CASSDRGVQAEAFF,TGTGCCAGCAGCGACAGGGGAGTGCAGGCTGAAGCTTTCTTT
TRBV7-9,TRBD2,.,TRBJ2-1,CASSLTSGGNEQFF,TGTGCCAGCAGCCTGACTAGCGGGGGCAATGAGCAGTTCTTC
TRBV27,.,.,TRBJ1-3,CASRPGFSGNTIYF,TGTGCCAGCAGACCAGGCTTCTCTGGAAACACCATATATTTT
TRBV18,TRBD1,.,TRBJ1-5,CASSGTGDQPQHF,TGTGCCAGCTCAGGGACAGGCGATCAGCCCCAGCATTTT
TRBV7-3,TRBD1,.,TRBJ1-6,CASSQTGGYNSPLHF,TGTGCCAGCAGTCAGACAGGGGGATATAATTCACCCCTCCACTTT
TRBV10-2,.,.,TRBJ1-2,CASRTVAANYGYTF,TGCGCCAGCAGAACCGTGGCAGCTAACTATGGCTACACCTTC
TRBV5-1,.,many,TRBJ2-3,CASSSSPGSDTQYF,TGCGCCAGCAGCTCCAGCCCAGGGTCCGATACGCAGTATTTT
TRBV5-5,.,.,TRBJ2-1,CASSLGEVWYNEQFF,TGTGCCAGCAGCTTGGGAGAGGTATGGTACAATGAGCAGTTCTTC